The clone carrying this T cell receptor (beta chain) was picked up one time. The entry originates in a study of sequential checkpoint blockade in melanoma. At the level of the study: Patients were randomized 1:1 to nivolumab-then-ipilimumab or ipilimumab-then-nivolumab first-line. Both treatment sequences were followed by maintenance nivolumab.

Treatment specified: randomized to nivolumab then ipilimumab (arm A) or the reverse (arm B). CDR1 is MGHRA, CDR2 YSYEKL, per germline. V shed 1 base and J 5 bases; nucleotides not matched to a gene: 13. This CDR3 contains 18 residues. Data came from immunoSEQ multiplex PCR; TCRdb stores just in-frame clones and leaves some out. Here the sample spans fewer than 45,000 clones, 80% to 90% being singletons. The source material was CD8+ T cells sorted from blood (inferred from file names), sampled from a patient given nivolumab and ipilimumab in sequence. This sequence originates from a human donor with melanoma. The chain carries TRBV4-1 and TRBJ2-5; 10 nucleotides line up with TRBD1. The DNA for the CDR3 is TGCGCCAGCAGCCAAGCATCCTCCGGGACAGGGGTTGGGGAGACCCAGTACTTC. It encodes CASSQASSGTGVGETQYF.